Listed below are T cell receptor beta chains from one sample, sequenced in a study of T cell responses to AZD1222 COVID-19 vaccine. Measured with immunoSEQ multiplex PCR; TCRdb has only the in-frame clones, and not every one. The sample lists around 190,000 clones, roughly 94% occurring once. Sequenced here: peripheral blood, sampled 28 days after the second AZD1222 dose. The receptor set was obtained from an adult who received the AZD1222 COVID-19 vaccine. Both conserved end residues are part of each CDR3. Each record gives: J gene, V gene, D gene, clone size, CDR3 protein, CDR3 DNA. A D gene is named only where the DNA matches it firmly. Clone size is given for some rows only: seen once, a few or many times, or a class if the clone is expanded.

>TRBJ1-5|TRBV19|.|.
CASSIVEQPQHF
TGTGCCAGTAGTATAGTTGAGCAGCCCCAGCATTTT
>TRBJ2-3|TRBV14|TRBD2|.
CASSPLAGSLASTDTQYF
TGTGCCAGCAGCCCCCTAGCGGGGAGCTTAGCTAGCACAGATACGCAGTATTTT
>TRBJ2-2|TRBV7-6|.|.
CASSTRAGGGKNTGELFF
TGTGCCAGCAGCACGCGAGCAGGAGGCGGGAAGAACACCGGGGAGCTGTTTTTT
>TRBJ2-1|TRBV5-8|.|.
CASSLGLNWEQFF
TGTGCCAGCAGCTTGGGGTTGAATTGGGAGCAGTTCTTC
>TRBJ1-2|TRBV19|.|.
CASSIPQIDGYTF
TGTGCCAGTAGTATCCCGCAGATAGATGGCTACACCTTC
>TRBJ2-3|TRBV7-9|TRBD1|few
CASSLGQGSTDTQYF
TGTGCCAGCAGCTTAGGACAGGGTAGCACAGATACGCAGTATTTT
>TRBJ2-2|TRBV7-2|TRBD2|.
CATSLYSGGNTGELFF
TGTGCAACCAGCTTATATAGCGGGGGGAACACCGGGGAGCTGTTTTTT
>TRBJ1-1|TRBV19|.|.
CASSTLGGTEAFF
TGTGCCAGTAGTACCTTAGGAGGCACTGAAGCTTTCTTT
>TRBJ1-2|TRBV18|.|.
CASSPPGVPWGYTF
TGTGCCAGCTCACCACCAGGGGTCCCCTGGGGCTACACCTTC
>TRBJ2-2|TRBV7-2|.|.
CASLKGGVANTGELFF
TGTGCCAGCCTAAAAGGGGGGGTCGCGAACACCGGGGAGCTGTTTTTT
>TRBJ2-7|TRBV7-9|TRBD2|.
CASSLGLAEPYEQYF
TGTGCCAGCAGCTTAGGACTAGCGGAACCCTACGAGCAGTACTTC
>TRBJ1-2|TRBV2|.|.
CASSEEQNYGYTF
TGTGCCAGCAGTGAAGAGCAGAACTATGGCTACACCTTC
>TRBJ2-1|TRBV29-1|TRBD1|once
CSVATGTGSYNEQFF
TGCAGCGTCGCAACCGGGACAGGTTCCTACAATGAGCAGTTCTTC
>TRBJ1-2|TRBV18|.|.
CASSPGGEGYTF
TGTGCCAGCTCACCAGGGGGAGAGGGCTACACCTTC
>TRBJ2-7|TRBV6-1|TRBD2|.
CASSDTSGSSYEQYF
TGTGCCAGCAGTGACACTAGCGGGAGCTCCTACGAGCAGTACTTC
>TRBJ1-1|TRBV6-5|.|.
CASSYHPPRGNTEAFF
TGTGCCAGCAGTTACCACCCTCCGAGGGGGAACACTGAAGCTTTCTTT
>TRBJ2-7|TRBV9|.|few
CASSVDLAREQYF
TGTGCCAGCAGCGTAGACCTAGCTAGGGAGCAGTACTTC
>TRBJ2-3|TRBV5-4|TRBD2|.
CASSGAGTIADTQYF
TGTGCCAGCAGCGGGGCCGGGACTATAGCAGATACGCAGTATTTT
>TRBJ1-5|TRBV10-3|TRBD1|.
CAISEDRDQPQHF
TGTGCCATCAGTGAGGACAGGGATCAGCCCCAGCATTTT
>TRBJ2-1|TRBV7-3|TRBD2|.
CASSPSSSGDYNEQFF
TGTGCCAGCAGCCCCAGTTCTAGCGGGGATTACAATGAGCAGTTCTTC
>TRBJ1-1|TRBV18|TRBD1|.
CASSPKGQVLSEAFF
TGTGCCAGCTCACCCAAGGGACAGGTTTTGTCTGAAGCTTTCTTT
>TRBJ1-2|TRBV14|TRBD1|.
CASSRTGAIVYTF
TGTGCCAGCAGCCGGACAGGGGCAATTGTCTACACCTTC
>TRBJ1-6|TRBV2|TRBD1|.
CARRGQGQNSPLHF
TGTGCCAGACGTGGACAGGGGCAGAATTCACCCCTCCACTTT
>TRBJ1-4|TRBV27|.|.
CASSWGPGEKLFF
TGTGCCAGCAGTTGGGGACCCGGAGAAAAACTGTTTTTT
>TRBJ2-1|TRBV19|TRBD2|.
CASSIRRGGYNEQFF
TGTGCCAGTAGTATACGGCGGGGGGGATACAATGAGCAGTTCTTC
>TRBJ1-5|TRBV28|TRBD1|.
CASIDPGGNQPQHF
TGTGCCAGCATTGATCCAGGGGGGAATCAGCCCCAGCATTTT
>TRBJ1-4|TRBV7-9|.|.
CASSPGDRPAGEKLFF
TGTGCCAGCAGCCCGGGGGACCGTCCGGCAGGGGAAAAACTGTTTTTT
>TRBJ1-3|TRBV4-1|TRBD1|once
CASSQGVVRGLGNTIYF
TGCGCCAGCAGCCAAGGAGTCGTCAGGGGGCTCGGAAACACCATATATTTT
>TRBJ1-2|TRBV25-1|TRBD1|.
CASSWQGADYGYTF
TGTGCCAGCAGTTGGCAGGGGGCTGACTATGGCTACACCTTC
>TRBJ1-5|TRBV5-1|.|once
CASSEEGNSNQPQHF
TGCGCCAGCAGCGAGGAGGGGAATAGCAATCAGCCCCAGCATTTT
>TRBJ2-7|TRBV27|.|.
CASSLSGPSSYEQYF
TGTGCCAGCAGTTTATCAGGGCCGAGCTCCTACGAGCAGTACTTC
>TRBJ1-2|TRBV7-2|.|.
CASSLSTTGNYGYTF
TGTGCCAGCAGCTTAAGTACCACAGGGAACTATGGCTACACCTTC
>TRBJ1-5|TRBV6-1|.|.
CASSEGWASYSNQPQHF
TGTGCCAGCAGTGAAGGTTGGGCCTCGTATAGCAATCAGCCCCAGCATTTT
>TRBJ1-5|TRBV28|.|.
CASSFSPPQPQHF
TGTGCCAGCAGTTTTTCGCCCCCTCAGCCCCAGCATTTT
>TRBJ1-6|TRBV5-6|TRBD1|.
CASSRRGGSYNSPLHF
TGTGCCAGCAGCCGCAGGGGGGGCTCCTATAATTCACCCCTCCACTTT
>TRBJ2-1|TRBV10-3|.|.
CAINTGAMNEQFF
TGTGCCATCAATACGGGGGCCATGAATGAGCAGTTCTTC
>TRBJ2-1|TRBV28|TRBD1|.
CAIANRPGQGVLEFF
TGTGCCATAGCAAACAGACCGGGACAGGGAGTTTTGGAGTTCTTC
>TRBJ2-5|TRBV29-1|.|.
CSVEDRTGYQETQYF
TGCAGCGTTGAAGATCGCACCGGGTACCAAGAGACCCAGTACTTC
>TRBJ1-5|TRBV27|TRBD1|.
CASSFWSDRGRNQPQHF
TGTGCCAGCAGTTTCTGGAGCGACAGGGGACGCAATCAGCCCCAGCATTTT
>TRBJ1-5|TRBV3-1/TRBV3-2|.|once
CASSRTDNNQPQHF
TGTGCCAGCAGCAGGACAGACAACAATCAGCCCCAGCATTTT
>TRBJ2-2|TRBV10-3|.|few
CATSPVGTGELFF
TGTGCCACTTCTCCTGTGGGCACCGGGGAGCTGTTTTTT
>TRBJ1-1|TRBV6-6|.|.
CASKEDTEAFF
TGTGCCAGCAAGGAGGACACTGAAGCTTTCTTT
>TRBJ2-7|TRBV6-1|TRBD2|.
CASSDGSGILLEQYF
TGTGCCAGCAGTGATGGGAGCGGGATCCTCCTCGAGCAGTACTTC
>TRBJ2-7|TRBV9|.|.
CASSVEAAGTYEQYF
TGTGCCAGCAGCGTAGAGGCCGCGGGGACCTACGAGCAGTACTTC
>TRBJ1-1|TRBV30|.|.
CAWRGPGTEAFF
TGTGCCTGGAGGGGCCCGGGAACTGAAGCTTTCTTT
>TRBJ2-4|TRBV28|TRBD2|.
CASSFSGRAKNIQYF
TGTGCCAGCAGTTTCAGCGGGAGGGCCAAAAACATTCAGTACTTC
>TRBJ1-5|TRBV19|.|.
CATSRGFGDQPQHF
TGTGCCACTTCTAGAGGGTTCGGGGATCAGCCCCAGCATTTT
>TRBJ2-3|TRBV28|.|.
CASSTPWRGVDTQYF
TGTGCCAGCAGTACCCCCTGGCGGGGTGTGGATACGCAGTATTTT
>TRBJ1-6|TRBV5-6|.|.
CASSAQGLGNSPLHF
TGTGCCAGCAGCGCTCAGGGGCTAGGTAATTCACCCCTCCACTTT
>TRBJ1-2|TRBV29-1|.|.
CSVVLQGWNYGYTF
TGCAGCGTTGTATTACAGGGCTGGAACTATGGCTACACCTTC
>TRBJ1-1|TRBV28|.|.
CASSYRQSGTEAFF
TGTGCCAGCAGTTACCGCCAGTCCGGCACTGAAGCTTTCTTT